The source of this T cell receptor (beta chain) is a study of cytomegalovirus exposure and HLA in healthy donors. With regard to this clone: Antigen: not known.

General study points: A list of roughly 160 TCR beta chains associated with cytomegalovirus was given.

Clones were read by immunoSEQ multiplex PCR, and TCRdb kept only the in-frame ones, dropping some. The data show approximately 170,000 clones, approximately 81% seen once. Trimming removed 5 bases at V and 4 bases at J, with 26 bases between. The germline V gene encodes CDR1 MDHEN and CDR2 SYDVKM. The CDR3 contains 18 residues. The sample consisted of PBMCs. This clonotype was sampled from a man aged 18-30 years in good health and CMV-seropositive. The chain combines TRBV28 with TRBJ1-2; D might be TRBD1 (5 bases). CDR3 sequence: CASSPSGEGHPPFYGYTF. CDR3 bases: TGTGCCAGCAGTCCCTCGGGGGAAGGCCATCCCCCTTTCTATGGCTACACCTTC.